These 14 T cell receptor beta chains originate from one sample sequenced in a study of T cells in localized non-small cell lung cancer. Only in-frame clones appear in the TCRdb table, and some are missing; sequencing was by immunoSEQ multiplex PCR. Of several thousand clones listed, approximately 19% were seen once; the top ten hold over 15%. Sequencing was performed on lung tumor tissue, taken before any cancer treatment. All receptors come from a man aged 35-75 years with stage I squamous cell lung carcinoma.

This clone was found a few times. The DNA for the CDR3 is TGTGCCAGCAGCTTATGGTCAGGGGGACCCAATGAGCAGTTCTTC. Protein product: CASSLWSGGPNEQFF. This rearrangement joins TRBV11-3 to TRBJ2-1, with 7 bases aligning to TRBD1. Germline-derived CDR1 and CDR2 are SGHNT and YENEEA. The CDR3 length is 15 residues. The V and J ends lost 2 bases and 6 bases, in that order; junction bases with no gene match: 7.

In its sample, this clone was seen a few times. V and J are TRBV11-3 and TRBJ2-3, with D possibly being TRBD1 (5 bases). Germline V lookup: CDR1 SGHNT, CDR2 YENEEA. The CDR3 spans 17 residues. Trimming stripped 1 base from V and 2 bases from J, with 16 bases between. CDR3 DNA: TGTGCCAGCAGCTTAGGGCAGGGATCAGGTCACACAGATACGCAGTATTTT. The encoded protein is CASSLGQGSGHTDTQYF.

The rearrangement joins TRBV25-1 to TRBJ2-6; D is uncertain. This CDR3 region has 16 residues. Germline V gene data show CDR1 as MGHDK and CDR2 as SYGVNS. The V end was cut by 6 bases, the J end by 0 bases, with 12 bases between. CDR3 residues: CASSGSSFSGANVLTF. CDR3 in DNA: TGTGCCAGCAGCGGCAGTTCCTTCTCTGGGGCCAACGTCCTGACTTTC.

This clone occurred a few times. The gene calls are TRBV9 and TRBJ1-6, with a tentative D call TRBD1 (5 bases). Germline V gives CDR1 SGDLS, CDR2 YYNGEE. The CDR3 has 14 amino acids. V was pared by 0 bases and J by 7 bases, with 8 bases between. The CDR3 is CASSVVPGNSPLHF. In DNA form, the CDR3 reads TGTGCCAGCAGCGTAGTCCCAGGGAATTCACCCCTCCACTTT.

Judged by abundance, this clone is medium-sized. The chain has TRBV11-3 and TRBJ2-2, with D unclear. Per germline, CDR1 SGHNT and CDR2 YENEEA. This CDR3 is built from 16 residues. V lost 8 bases and J lost 3, with 19 bases in between. The CDR3 is CASSPQYPGYTGELFF. The DNA for the CDR3 is TGTGCCAGCTCACCCCAGTACCCCGGATACACCGGGGAGCTGTTTTTT.

This clone appeared a few times. The J gene is TRBJ1-2, the V gene TRBV6-8; the D gene is possibly TRBD1 (5 bases). This CDR3 contains 15 residues. V was cut by 0 bases and J by 5 bases, with 13 bases left in between. Per germline, CDR1 MNHGY and CDR2 SAAAGT. CDR3 amino acids: CASSYSRGGMYGYTF. In DNA form, the CDR3 reads TGTGCCAGCAGTTACTCGAGGGGAGGGATGTATGGCTACACCTTC.

The chain is built from TRBV30 and TRBJ2-5, with 7 bases lining up with TRBD2. V gave up 3 bases and J gave up 7 bases; unmatched junction bases: 17. Germline lookup yields CDR1 GTSNPN and CDR2 SVGIG (reference sequence). The CDR3 is made up of 16 amino acids. CDR3 in DNA: TGTGCCTGGAGCCTGGGTCCAGCGGGGCTGCAGGGGACCCAGTACTTC. It is translated as CAWSLGPAGLQGTQYF. The whole variable domain, remainder taken from reference TRBV30 and TRBJ2-5, is SQTIHQWPATLVQPVGSPLSLECTVEGTSNPNLYWYRQAAGRGLQLLFYSVGIGQISSEVPQNLSASRPQDRQFILSSKKLLLSDSGFYLCAWSLGPAGLQGTQYFGPGTRLLVL.

This clone was counted between two and nine times. The chain is built from TRBV6-7 and TRBJ1-3; D is perhaps TRBD1 (5 bases). TRBV6-7 is recorded as an ORF, its role being uncertain. The CDR3 runs 14 residues. Trimming stripped 9 bases from V and 4 bases from J, with 16 bases between. The chain's CDR3 is CASGEGAAGNTIYF. The CDR3 nucleotides read TGTGCCAGTGGGGAAGGGGCAGCAGGAAACACCATATATTTT.

This clone is termed medium-sized. This chain links TRBV6-8 with TRBJ1-3; 10 nucleotides agree with TRBD1. Germline-derived CDR1 and CDR2 are MNHGY and SAAAGT. The CDR3 runs to 14 residues. V trimming: 6 bases; J trimming: 4 bases; junction bases outside the gene matches: 3. In nucleotides, the CDR3 is TGTGCCAGCAGAGGGACAGGGGAGGGAAACACCATATATTTT. Its protein product is CASRGTGEGNTIYF.

This clone was observed a few times. The CDR3 coding sequence is TGTGCCAGCTCGCGAACTTCGGGACAAACCTACGAGCAGTACTTC. Translated, it gives CASSRTSGQTYEQYF. The rearrangement uses TRBV18 and TRBJ2-7; a possible D gene is TRBD1 (6 bases). The CDR3 consists of 15 residues. The ends were cut back, 6 bases at V and 2 bases at J, with 17 bases in the middle. Germline CDR1 KGHSH, CDR2 LQKENI.

This chain's CDR3 is CASGGLRGPLHF. The CDR3 DNA reads as TGTGCCAGCGGGGGACTTAGGGGACCCCTCCACTTT. The chain combines TRBV28 with TRBJ1-6; the D gene is possibly TRBD1 (5 bases). The CDR3 consists of 12 residues. Trimming took off 8 bases at V and 12 bases at J, with 14 bases between the two ends. Germline V lookup: CDR1 MDHEN, CDR2 SYDVKM.

This clone has only a few counts. This CDR3 is CASSVGGPRGVGNTIYF. The CDR3 region has the DNA TGTGCCAGCAGCGTCGGAGGGCCCCGGGGCGTTGGAAACACCATATATTTT. The rearrangement links TRBV9 to TRBJ1-3, with D perhaps matching TRBD1 (5 bases). The CDR3 extends over 17 amino acids. Deletions cut 2 bases from V and 3 bases from J, with 18 bases between. The germline V gene encodes CDR1 SGDLS and CDR2 YYNGEE.

This chain joins TRBV11-3 and TRBJ2-1, with D hard to call. V dropped 5 bases and J dropped 6 bases, with 14 bases sitting between them. This CDR3 is built from 14 residues. Per the germline V gene, CDR1 is SGHNT and CDR2 is YENEEA. CDR3 amino acids: CASSRGSLGNEQFF. In nucleotides, the CDR3 is TGTGCCAGCAGCCGCGGATCCCTGGGCAATGAGCAGTTCTTC. Complete variable domain (other parts from reference TRBV11-3 and TRBJ2-1): EAGVVQSPRYKIIEKKQPVAFWCNPISGHNTLYWYLQNLGQGPELLIRYENEEAVDDSQLPKDRFSAERLKGVDSTLKIQPAELGDSAVYLCASSRGSLGNEQFFGPGTRLTVL.

This clone was observed a few times. The chain uses TRBV2 and TRBJ2-5; 7 bases line up with TRBD2. The CDR3 extends over 13 amino acids. Germline trimming cut 4 bases from V and 4 bases from J; bases unmatched to any gene: 3. Looked up from germline, CDR1 is SNHLY and CDR2 is FYNNEI. CDR3: CASSGLAGETQYF. DNA for the CDR3: TGTGCCAGCAGTGGACTAGCAGGAGAGACCCAGTACTTC.